A single sample gave rise to the 23 T cell receptor beta chains below, sequenced in a study of blood T cell repertoires in COVID-19 (dated by TCRdb to the early 2020s). Library prep was done by the immunoSEQ multiplex PCR assay. TCRdb took this table from immuneACCESS and kept in-frame rearrangements with V and J called. Such tables lack part of the clones; where checked against another copy, unresolved V genes explain under half of the gap, and the rest is unexplained. This sample gives some 290,000 clones in total; approximately 90% of them show up just once. Of the sample, about 2.5% is held by the ten largest clones. Sequenced material: PBMCs or T cells enriched from blood (not recorded which). The receptor source for this set is a middle-aged woman with acute COVID-19.

This rearrangement joins TRBV6-2 or TRBV6-3 to TRBJ1-1; 9 positions agree with TRBD1. Germline V gene data show CDR1 as MNHEY and CDR2 as SVGEGT. With V trimmed by 3 bases and J by 5 bases, 10 bases remained unmatched. The CDR3 sequence is 16 residues long. The CDR3 loop reads CASSYRTRQGETEAFF. CDR3 in DNA: TGTGCCAGCAGTTATCGGACTCGACAGGGGGAAACTGAAGCTTTCTTT.

DNA for the CDR3: TGTGCCAGCAGCTCCGACAGCCTCAGGGGTTATGGCTACACCTTC. Translating it yields CASSSDSLRGYGYTF. This sequence joins TRBV5-4 and TRBJ1-2; TRBD1 might be the D (6 bases). The CDR3 is made up of 15 amino acids. Trimming stripped 3 bases from V and 5 bases from J, with 17 bases between. Germline CDR1 and CDR2: SGHNT and YYREEE (reference sequence).

V gene TRBV2 combines with J gene TRBJ1-2; 9 bases line up with TRBD1. V shed 6 bases, J shed 3 bases, and the junction held 5 bases outside the gene matches. The CDR3 extends over 14 amino acids. CDR1 is SNHLY, CDR2 FYNNEI, per germline. CDR3 nucleotides: TGTGCCAGCAGGGGGGACAGGGCGGACTATGGCTACACCTTC. Its protein product is CASRGDRADYGYTF. The full variable domain, rest sourced from reference TRBV2 and TRBJ1-2, is EPEVTQTPSHQVTQMGQEVILRCVPISNHLYFYWYRQILGQKVEFLVSFYNNEISEKSEIFDDQFSVERPDGSNFTLKIRSTKLEDSAMYFCASRGDRADYGYTFGSGTRLTVV.

The chain joins TRBV7-3 to TRBJ2-2, with D maybe TRBD1 (6 bases). V shed 4 bases and J shed 2 bases, with 8 bases lying between them. The CDR3 spans 14 residues. Germline V CDR1 and CDR2: SGHTA, FQGTGA. CDR3: CASSSDSNTGELFF. CDR3 DNA sequence: TGTGCCAGCAGCTCGGACAGTAACACCGGGGAGCTGTTTTTT. The variable domain in full, with the rest retrieved from reference TRBV7-3 and TRBJ2-2, is GAGVSQTPSNKVTEKGKYVELRCDPISGHTALYWYRQSLGQGPEFLIYFQGTGAADDSGLPNDRFFAVRPEGSVSTLKIQRTERGDSAVYLCASSSDSNTGELFFGEGSRLTVL.

The CDR3, as DNA: TGTGCCAGCAGACGCAGGGGCCCCTCCTACAATGAGCAGTTCTTC. This codes for CASRRRGPSYNEQFF. J is TRBJ2-1 and V is TRBV3-1 (or the pseudogene TRBV3-2); perhaps TRBD1 as D (6 bases). Looked up from germline, CDR1 is LGHDT and CDR2 is YNNKEL (reference sequence). CDR3 length: 15 amino acids. V lost 6 bases and J 0 bases, leaving 12 bases between the germline ends.

This chain connects TRBV19 to TRBJ1-2, with 9 bases identical to TRBD1. Losses at the gene ends were 4 bases for V and 0 bases for J; bases not matched to a gene: 9. The CDR3 consists of 17 residues. Germline V gene data show CDR1 as LNHDA and CDR2 as SQIVND (reference sequence). CDR3 sequence reads: CASSTPGQGNTNYGYTF. The DNA for the CDR3 is TGTGCCAGTAGTACGCCGGGACAGGGCAACACTAACTATGGCTACACCTTC. Variable domain in full (rest from reference TRBV19 and TRBJ1-2): DGGITQSPKYLFRKEGQNVTLSCEQNLNHDAMYWYRQDPGQGLRLIYYSQIVNDFQKGDIAEGYSVSREKKESFPLTVTSAQKNPTAFYLCASSTPGQGNTNYGYTFGSGTRLTVV.

This chain uses TRBV18 with TRBJ2-7; no firm D call. The V end was cut by 5 bases, the J end by 3 bases, with 17 bases between. CDR1 KGHSH and CDR2 LQKENI come from the germline V gene. This CDR3 is built from 15 residues. This CDR3 is CASSSTQIDIYEQYF. CDR3 DNA sequence: TGTGCCAGCTCAAGCACACAGATCGATATCTACGAGCAGTACTTC.

V gene TRBV11-3 combines with J gene TRBJ2-7; D gene unclear. CDR1 and CDR2 (germline): SGHNT, YENEEA. This CDR3 comprises 15 residues. V lost 1 base and J 1 base, leaving 11 bases between the germline ends. The CDR3 protein is CASSLVSTESYEQYF. The DNA of the CDR3 is TGTGCCAGCAGCTTAGTCTCAACAGAGTCCTACGAGCAGTACTTC.

This chain uses TRBV7-3 with TRBJ2-3; 13 bases map to TRBD2. After removal of 3 bases from V and 1 base from J, the junction contained 1 base not matched to a gene. The CDR3 spans 16 residues. Germline V gene lookup returns CDR1 SGHTA and CDR2 FQGTGA. CDR3 DNA: TGTGCCAGCAGCTTCGGGACTAGCGGGGGCACAGATACGCAGTATTTT. It specifies CASSFGTSGGTDTQYF. The full variable domain, rest sourced from reference TRBV7-3 and TRBJ2-3, is GAGVSQTPSNKVTEKGKYVELRCDPISGHTALYWYRQSLGQGPEFLIYFQGTGAADDSGLPNDRFFAVRPEGSVSTLKIQRTERGDSAVYLCASSFGTSGGTDTQYFGPGTRLTVL.

This clone has a handful of counts. The genes are TRBV30 and TRBJ1-6; 7 nucleotides agree with TRBD1. J lost 9 bases, V lost 2 bases, and 4 bases had no gene match. The CDR3 is 13 amino acids. The germline V gene encodes CDR1 GTSNPN and CDR2 SVGIG (reference sequence). In DNA form, the CDR3 reads TGTGCCTGGAGTTTACAGGGGTTTTCACCCCTCCACTTT. Its protein product is CAWSLQGFSPLHF.

The gene calls are TRBV29-1 and TRBJ2-5, with D possibly matching TRBD2 (6 bases). CDR3 length: 12 amino acids. Germline loops: CDR1 SQVTM, CDR2 ANQGSEA. V lost 5 bases and J 5 bases, leaving 12 bases between the germline ends. The chain's CDR3 is CSVQEGLETQYF. CDR3 in DNA: TGCAGCGTTCAGGAGGGCCTGGAGACCCAGTACTTC. The full variable domain, completed using reference TRBV29-1 and TRBJ2-5, is SAVISQKPSRDICQRGTSLTIQCQVDSQVTMMFWYRQQPGQSLTLIATANQGSEATYESGFVIDKFPISRPNLTFSTLTVSNMSPEDSSIYLCSVQEGLETQYFGPGTRLLVL.

V and J are TRBV10-3 and TRBJ2-2, with D possibly TRBD2 on 7 matching bases. V was cut by 3 bases and J by 4 bases, with 12 bases left in between. Germline V gene lookup returns CDR1 ENHRY and CDR2 SYGVKD. This CDR3 has 15 amino acids. The CDR3 is CAISERGGITGELFF. The CDR3, as DNA: TGTGCCATCAGTGAAAGGGGGGGCATCACCGGGGAGCTGTTTTTT.

The chain carries TRBV4-1 and TRBJ2-1; no clear D. CDR1 and CDR2 from the germline V gene are MGHRA and YSYEKL. V was pared by 1 base and J by 4 bases, with 5 bases between. This CDR3 has 13 amino acids. CDR3 sequence: CASSQARYNEQFF. In DNA form, the CDR3 reads TGCGCCAGCAGCCAAGCCCGGTACAATGAGCAGTTCTTC.

This chain connects TRBV10-3 to TRBJ2-3; 10 positions agree with TRBD1. Germline V gene data show CDR1 as ENHRY and CDR2 as SYGVKD. The CDR3 is 16 amino acids. The V gene end was trimmed by 3 bases and the J gene end by 2 bases; junction bases not matched to a gene: 5. The CDR3 is CAISDPGTGDTDTQYF. CDR3 DNA: TGTGCCATCAGTGACCCCGGGACAGGGGACACAGATACGCAGTATTTT.

This chain connects TRBV6-5 to TRBJ1-5, with 8 nucleotides matching TRBD1. J lost 6 bases, V lost 2 bases, and 6 bases had no gene match. The germline CDR1 and CDR2 sequences are MNHEY and SVGAGI. The CDR3 length is 15 residues. CDR3 amino acids: CASSYARGQGQPQHF. In nucleotides, the CDR3 is TGTGCCAGCAGTTACGCCAGGGGGCAGGGTCAGCCCCAGCATTTT.

The rearrangement joins TRBV13 to TRBJ1-1, with 7 bases aligning to TRBD1. The CDR3 consists of 14 residues. The J segment lost 2 bases and the V segment lost 7 bases, leaving 7 bases of the junction unmatched. The germline V gene has CDR1 PRHDT and CDR2 FYEKMQ (reference sequence). CDR3 coding DNA: TGTGCCAGCACCGGGGACAGAGAAAACACTGAAGCTTTCTTT. It is translated as CASTGDRENTEAFF.

The chain employs TRBV30 and TRBJ1-5, with 11 bases aligning to TRBD1. Trimming at V came to 4 bases and at J to 5 bases, leaving 4 bases not matched to a gene. There are 14 residues in the CDR3. CDR1 and CDR2 (germline): GTSNPN, SVGIG (reference sequence). CDR3 sequence (DNA): TGTGCCTGGAATCCGGGACAGGGGGATCAGCCCCAGCATTTT. Translating it yields CAWNPGQGDQPQHF.

This chain joins TRBV11-3 and TRBJ2-2; TRBD2 aligns across 11 bases. CDR3 length: 16 amino acids. With 4 bases clipped from V and 2 bases from J, the junction kept 3 bases outside the gene matches. Germline-derived CDR1 and CDR2 are SGHNT and YENEEA. Here the CDR3 DNA reads TGTGCCAGCAGCTCAGGGACTAGCGGTAACACCGGGGAGCTGTTTTTT. Protein sequence: CASSSGTSGNTGELFF.

This clone was counted between two and nine times. The V gene is TRBV19, the J gene TRBJ1-5; TRBD1 aligns across 9 bases. Germline CDR1 and CDR2: LNHDA and SQIVND (reference sequence). CDR3 length: 19 residues. The V gene end was trimmed by 3 bases and the J gene end by 2 bases; junction bases not matched to a gene: 14. The CDR3 DNA reads as TGTGCCAGTAGTATTGGTCGGGACAGGGTGCCCTCGGGCAATCAGCCCCAGCATTTT. Its translation is CASSIGRDRVPSGNQPQHF. The variable domain in full, completed from reference TRBV19 and TRBJ1-5, reads DGGITQSPKYLFRKEGQNVTLSCEQNLNHDAMYWYRQDPGQGLRLIYYSQIVNDFQKGDIAEGYSVSREKKESFPLTVTSAQKNPTAFYLCASSIGRDRVPSGNQPQHFGDGTRLSIL.

The V and J genes are TRBV4-1 and TRBJ1-3, with a weak D call TRBD1 (5 bases). CDR1 is MGHRA, CDR2 YSYEKL, per germline. The CDR3 covers 15 residues. V lost 6 bases and J lost 0, with 12 bases in between. The CDR3 spells CASSTGSLSGNTIYF. The CDR3 DNA follows: TGCGCCAGCAGTACAGGTTCCCTCTCTGGAAACACCATATATTTT.

V gene TRBV5-8 combines with J gene TRBJ1-5; D unclear. Between the trimmed V and J ends, which lost 5 bases and 3 bases, there was a span of 9 bases. The CDR3 spans 13 residues. Germline V CDR1 and CDR2: SGHTS, YDEGEE. Written as DNA, the CDR3 is TGTGCCAGCAGAGCCGGGATCAATCAGCCCCAGCATTTT. Protein: CASRAGINQPQHF.

The CDR3 nucleotides read TGTGCCAGCAGGCAGGACAGGGGGCTGGTGGGGGAGCTGTTTTTT. Its translation: CASRQDRGLVGELFF. The chain joins TRBV2 to TRBJ2-2; TRBD1 matches at 11 bases. This CDR3 spans 15 amino acids. From germline, CDR1 is SNHLY and CDR2 FYNNEI. V shed 6 bases and J 8 bases; nucleotides not matched to a gene: 8.

This rearrangement joins TRBV28 to TRBJ2-7, with D perhaps TRBD2 (5 bases). V shed 10 bases and J shed 5 bases, with 21 bases lying between them. Germline V gives CDR1 MDHEN, CDR2 SYDVKM. The CDR3 sequence is 14 residues long. CDR3 nucleotide sequence: TGTGCCACCACCTTCGTCGGGCGGGCCGACGAGCAGTACTTC. It codes for CATTFVGRADEQYF.